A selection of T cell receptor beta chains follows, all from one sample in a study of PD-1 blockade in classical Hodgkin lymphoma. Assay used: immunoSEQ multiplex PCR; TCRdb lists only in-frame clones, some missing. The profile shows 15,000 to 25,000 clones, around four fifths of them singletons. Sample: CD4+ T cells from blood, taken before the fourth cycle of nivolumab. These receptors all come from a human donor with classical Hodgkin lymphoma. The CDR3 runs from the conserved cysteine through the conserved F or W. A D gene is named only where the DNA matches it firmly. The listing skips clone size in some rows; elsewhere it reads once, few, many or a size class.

CDR3 DNA: TGTGCCAGTAGTATAGCGGGAGGGCCTTTGGACGAGCAGTACTTC
CDR3 protein: CASSIAGGPLDEQYF
V gene: TRBV19
J gene: TRBJ2-7
D gene: TRBD2
clone size: -

CDR3 DNA: TGTGCCAGCAGCCGACCGGACAGGGGCTACGAGCAGTACTTC
CDR3 protein: CASSRPDRGYEQYF
V gene: TRBV7-9
J gene: TRBJ2-7
D gene: TRBD1
clone size: -

CDR3 DNA: TGTGCCACCAGCAGAGTGGTAGGAGGAGATGAGCAGTTCTTC
CDR3 protein: CATSRVVGGDEQFF
V gene: TRBV15
J gene: TRBJ2-1
D gene: -
clone size: -

CDR3 DNA: TGTGCCAGCAGCTTCGTGTCGGATACGCAGTATTTT
CDR3 protein: CASSFVSDTQYF
V gene: TRBV7-9
J gene: TRBJ2-3
D gene: -
clone size: -

CDR3 DNA: TGTGCCAGCTCAAGACAGGCCCAAGAGACCCAGTACTTC
CDR3 protein: CASSRQAQETQYF
V gene: TRBV6-6
J gene: TRBJ2-5
D gene: -
clone size: -

CDR3 DNA: TGTGCCAGTAGTATAAGTTGGGGTCAGCCCCAGCATTTT
CDR3 protein: CASSISWGQPQHF
V gene: TRBV19
J gene: TRBJ1-5
D gene: -
clone size: -

CDR3 DNA: TGTGCCAGTCAAAAGGGCTACTTGAACACTGAAGCTTTCTTT
CDR3 protein: CASQKGYLNTEAFF
V gene: TRBV19
J gene: TRBJ1-1
D gene: -
clone size: -

CDR3 DNA: TGTGCCAGCAGCGGTCAGGGGGGGGATACGCAGTATTTT
CDR3 protein: CASSGQGGDTQYF
V gene: TRBV9
J gene: TRBJ2-3
D gene: -
clone size: -

CDR3 DNA: TGTGCCTGGAAAGACCGCGTTGGCGGCTACACCTTC
CDR3 protein: CAWKDRVGGYTF
V gene: TRBV30
J gene: TRBJ1-2
D gene: -
clone size: few

CDR3 DNA: TGTGCCAGCAGCTTAGGGGCCGGGCGCGAGGGTGCAGATACGCAGTATTTT
CDR3 protein: CASSLGAGREGADTQYF
V gene: TRBV7-2
J gene: TRBJ2-3
D gene: -
clone size: -

CDR3 DNA: TGCGCCAGCAGCTTAACTAGCGGGAGCTACGAGCAGTACTTC
CDR3 protein: CASSLTSGSYEQYF
V gene: TRBV5-1
J gene: TRBJ2-7
D gene: TRBD2
clone size: -

CDR3 DNA: TGTGCCAGCAGTTGGATTAGCGGGAGCTCCTACAATGAGCAGTTCTTC
CDR3 protein: CASSWISGSSYNEQFF
V gene: TRBV28
J gene: TRBJ2-1
D gene: TRBD2
clone size: -

CDR3 DNA: TGTGCCAGCAGCTTACTAGCGTTGGGCGGGGAGCTGTTTTTT
CDR3 protein: CASSLLALGGELFF
V gene: TRBV11-1
J gene: TRBJ2-2
D gene: -
clone size: -

CDR3 DNA: TGTGCCAGCTCACACTCCGGTGGGCAATCGGAGTTCTTC
CDR3 protein: CASSHSGGQSEFF
V gene: TRBV18
J gene: TRBJ2-1
D gene: -
clone size: -

CDR3 DNA: TGTGCCAGCAGTTTAAGGCAGGGCGTCAATCAGCCCCAGCATTTT
CDR3 protein: CASSLRQGVNQPQHF
V gene: TRBV28
J gene: TRBJ1-5
D gene: -
clone size: -

CDR3 DNA: TGTGCCAGTAGTATAACTCGCAATCAGCCCCAGCATTTT
CDR3 protein: CASSITRNQPQHF
V gene: TRBV19
J gene: TRBJ1-5
D gene: -
clone size: -

CDR3 DNA: TGTGCCAGCAGCGTGTCGGGAAAAAAAGAGACCCAGTACTTC
CDR3 protein: CASSVSGKKETQYF
V gene: TRBV9
J gene: TRBJ2-5
D gene: -
clone size: -

CDR3 DNA: TGTGCCAGCAGGTTAGCGGGAGGCCTTGATACGCAGTATTTT
CDR3 protein: CASRLAGGLDTQYF
V gene: TRBV27
J gene: TRBJ2-3
D gene: TRBD2
clone size: few

CDR3 DNA: TGCAGCGTTGCGAACTGGACTAGCGGGAAAGAGACCCAGTACTTC
CDR3 protein: CSVANWTSGKETQYF
V gene: TRBV29-1
J gene: TRBJ2-5
D gene: TRBD2
clone size: -

CDR3 DNA: TGTGCTAGCAGCTTCGGTAGCGGCGAGACCCAGTACTTC
CDR3 protein: CASSFGSGETQYF
V gene: TRBV7-7
J gene: TRBJ2-5
D gene: -
clone size: medium-sized

CDR3 DNA: TGTGCCAGTAGTACAGGGGGCGTAACTAATGAAAAACTGTTTTTT
CDR3 protein: CASSTGGVTNEKLFF
V gene: TRBV19
J gene: TRBJ1-4
D gene: TRBD1
clone size: -

CDR3 DNA: TGTGCCAGTAGTACAGGGACTAGGGATACGCAGTATTTT
CDR3 protein: CASSTGTRDTQYF
V gene: TRBV19
J gene: TRBJ2-3
D gene: TRBD2
clone size: -

CDR3 DNA: TGTGCCACCAGCAGAGATCCCGGGGGGCAGCGGGAAAAACTGTTTTTT
CDR3 protein: CATSRDPGGQREKLFF
V gene: TRBV15
J gene: TRBJ1-4
D gene: -
clone size: -

CDR3 DNA: TGCGCCAGCAGCCCGGGACTAGCGGGAGCCTACGAGCAGTACTTC
CDR3 protein: CASSPGLAGAYEQYF
V gene: TRBV5-1
J gene: TRBJ2-7
D gene: TRBD2
clone size: few

CDR3 DNA: TGCAGCGTCGGACAGACCCTATACAATGAGCAGTTCTTC
CDR3 protein: CSVGQTLYNEQFF
V gene: TRBV29-1
J gene: TRBJ2-1
D gene: -
clone size: -

CDR3 DNA: TGCGCCAGCAGCCTAATAGCGGGAGGCCCCAATACGCAGTATTTT
CDR3 protein: CASSLIAGGPNTQYF
V gene: TRBV5-1
J gene: TRBJ2-3
D gene: TRBD2
clone size: -

CDR3 DNA: TGTGCCAGCAGCCGGACTAATGAGCAGTTCTTC
CDR3 protein: CASSRTNEQFF
V gene: TRBV11-2
J gene: TRBJ2-1
D gene: -
clone size: -

CDR3 DNA: TGTGCCAGCAGGAAGGGGCGACAGCCCCAGCATTTT
CDR3 protein: CASRKGRQPQHF
V gene: TRBV6-5
J gene: TRBJ1-5
D gene: -
clone size: -

CDR3 DNA: TGTGCCAGCAGCGTAGGCGGGCCCCGAGTGGATACGCAGTATTTT
CDR3 protein: CASSVGGPRVDTQYF
V gene: TRBV9
J gene: TRBJ2-3
D gene: -
clone size: -

CDR3 DNA: TGTGCCAGCAGCGTAAGGCTAGCCGGCGAGCAGTACTTC
CDR3 protein: CASSVRLAGEQYF
V gene: TRBV9
J gene: TRBJ2-7
D gene: -
clone size: few

CDR3 DNA: TGTGCCAGCAGCCGCAGGGACAGCATGAACACTGAAGCTTTCTTT
CDR3 protein: CASSRRDSMNTEAFF
V gene: TRBV7-9
J gene: TRBJ1-1
D gene: TRBD1
clone size: -

CDR3 DNA: TGTGCCAGCAGCCCCAAAGGGGGGGGCCTCTACGACGAGCAGTACTTC
CDR3 protein: CASSPKGGGLYDEQYF
V gene: TRBV5-8
J gene: TRBJ2-7
D gene: -
clone size: -

CDR3 DNA: TGTGCCAGCGGCCAGGGTTTGGGAACTGAAGCTTTCTTT
CDR3 protein: CASGQGLGTEAFF
V gene: TRBV27
J gene: TRBJ1-1
D gene: -
clone size: -

CDR3 DNA: TGTGCCAGCGCCCCAGCGATCACCGGGGAGCTGTTTTTT
CDR3 protein: CASAPAITGELFF
V gene: TRBV5-5
J gene: TRBJ2-2
D gene: -
clone size: -

CDR3 DNA: TGTGCCAGCAGTTACTCGAGTTCGACGGTGGGAGCCGAGCAGTACTTC
CDR3 protein: CASSYSSSTVGAEQYF
V gene: TRBV6-5
J gene: TRBJ2-7
D gene: -
clone size: -

CDR3 DNA: TGTGCCAGCAGTGACCGGACTAGCGGGAGGGCCAACTCCTACAATGAGCAGTTCTTC
CDR3 protein: CASSDRTSGRANSYNEQFF
V gene: TRBV6-1
J gene: TRBJ2-1
D gene: TRBD2
clone size: -

CDR3 DNA: TGCGCCAGCAGCCAAGATATCCGACTAGCGGGAAAGAACGAGCAGTACTTC
CDR3 protein: CASSQDIRLAGKNEQYF
V gene: TRBV4-1
J gene: TRBJ2-7
D gene: TRBD2
clone size: -

CDR3 DNA: TGTGCCAGCAGCTTAGAAGGATCCGTCGGGACCCAGTACTTC
CDR3 protein: CASSLEGSVGTQYF
V gene: TRBV7-8
J gene: TRBJ2-5
D gene: -
clone size: -

CDR3 DNA: TGTGCCAGCAGACCCACAGGGGGTAACACTGAAGCTTTCTTT
CDR3 protein: CASRPTGGNTEAFF
V gene: TRBV6-5
J gene: TRBJ1-1
D gene: TRBD1
clone size: few

CDR3 DNA: TGTGCCAGCGGCCGGGACAGGGTCAATTCACCCCTCCACTTT
CDR3 protein: CASGRDRVNSPLHF
V gene: TRBV6-9
J gene: TRBJ1-6
D gene: TRBD1
clone size: -

CDR3 DNA: TGTGCCACCGGGACAAGCCAAGAGACCCAGTACTTC
CDR3 protein: CATGTSQETQYF
V gene: TRBV10-3
J gene: TRBJ2-5
D gene: -
clone size: -

CDR3 DNA: TGTGCCAGTAGTACACTGGGGGGGGAGAATGAGCAGTTCTTC
CDR3 protein: CASSTLGGENEQFF
V gene: TRBV19
J gene: TRBJ2-1
D gene: TRBD2
clone size: -

CDR3 DNA: TGTGCTAGTGGTTTGGGGTTAGGGAGGGATGAGCAGTTCTTC
CDR3 protein: CASGLGLGRDEQFF
V gene: TRBV12-5
J gene: TRBJ2-1
D gene: TRBD2
clone size: -

CDR3 DNA: TGTGCCAGCAGTTACTCGGCGGGTTACGAGCAGTACTTC
CDR3 protein: CASSYSAGYEQYF
V gene: TRBV6-5
J gene: TRBJ2-7
D gene: -
clone size: -

CDR3 DNA: TGTGCCAGCAGGGGCGGGCTGGGGAATACGCAGTATTTT
CDR3 protein: CASRGGLGNTQYF
V gene: TRBV6-1
J gene: TRBJ2-3
D gene: -
clone size: -